One sample yielded the 18 T cell receptor beta chains listed below, sequenced in a study of shared clonotypes between healthy human individuals. Assay used: immunoSEQ multiplex PCR; TCRdb lists only in-frame clones, some missing. The table records some 2,500,000 clones, 85% to 95% of them present only once. The sequenced sample consisted of naive CD4+ T cells from PBMCs. This sample's subset: CD45RA+ positively selected. The receptors were sampled from a young man in good health. Some clones in this sample may be carry-over from other donors' samples.

This rearrangement joins TRBV7-7 to TRBJ2-5, with 11 bases matching TRBD1. The CDR3 runs 18 residues. Germline assignment: CDR1 SSHAT and CDR2 FNYEAQ (reference sequence). J gave up 4 bases and V 5 bases, and 15 bases lay outside the gene matches. CDR3 bases: TGTGCCAGCAGCGCCTTCCCTCGGGACAGGGGGTCGAGAGAGACCCAGTACTTC. Amino acid sequence: CASSAFPRDRGSRETQYF. Variable domain in full (rest from reference TRBV7-7 and TRBJ2-5): GAGVSQSPRYKVTKRGQDVTLRCDPISSHATLYWYQQALGQGPEFLTYFNYEAQPDKSGLPSDRFSAERPEGSISTLTIQRTEQRDSAMYRCASSAFPRDRGSRETQYFGPGTRLLVL.

DNA for the CDR3: TGTGCCAGCAGCGTCGCCCCGGGACTAGTCTACGAGCAGTACTTC. It codes for CASSVAPGLVYEQYF. This chain connects TRBV7-2 to TRBJ2-7, with 8 bases lining up with TRBD2. The CDR3 runs to 15 residues. Looked up from germline, CDR1 is SGHTA and CDR2 is FQGNSA. After removal of 5 bases from V and 3 bases from J, the junction contained 9 bases not matched to a gene.

Concerning this clone itself: Other nucleotide sequences from this sample produce the same CDR3. The chain combines TRBV7-9 with TRBJ2-1, with 10 nucleotides matching TRBD2. Germline CDR1 reads SEHNR; CDR2 reads FQNEAQ (reference sequence). CDR3 length: 14 residues. V lost 6 bases to trimming and J lost 3 bases; unmatched junction nucleotides: 2. CDR3: CASRSSGSYNEQFF. CDR3 DNA sequence: TGTGCCAGCAGATCTAGCGGGAGCTACAATGAGCAGTTCTTC.

The V call is TRBV5-1, the J call TRBJ1-1; possibly TRBD1 for D (5 bases). V lost 0 bases and J lost 4, with 10 bases in between. Germline V gene sequence: CDR1 SGHRS, CDR2 YFSETQ. The CDR3 is made up of 14 amino acids. The CDR3 bases are TGCGCCAGCAGCTTGGCGACAGTTGGCACTGAAGCTTTCTTT. The encoded protein is CASSLATVGTEAFF.

V usage is TRBV7-3 and J usage is TRBJ2-2; 9 bases map to TRBD2. Germline CDR1 is SGHTA and CDR2 is FQGTGA. CDR3 length: 16 residues. V was pared by 5 bases and J by 1 base, with 5 bases of the junction left unmatched. The CDR3 here is CASSPRLAVNTGELFF. CDR3 DNA: TGTGCCAGCAGCCCCCGACTAGCGGTGAACACCGGGGAGCTGTTTTTT.

This sequence joins TRBV9 and TRBJ2-6; 7 bases line up with TRBD1. V was pared by 4 bases and J by 4 bases, with 11 bases of the junction left unmatched. CDR1 and CDR2 (germline): SGDLS, YYNGEE. The CDR3 is made up of 17 amino acids. The CDR3 sequence: CASSSRDSSSGANVLTF. The CDR3 DNA sequence: TGTGCCAGCAGCTCCCGGGACAGCAGTTCCGGGGCCAACGTCCTGACTTTC.

This clone is a singleton in its sample. The sample has other DNA sequences that encode this CDR3 too. This chain connects TRBV5-1 to TRBJ2-7; D is possibly TRBD2 (5 bases). Germline CDR1 is SGHRS and CDR2 is YFSETQ. V lost 0 bases to trimming and J lost 4 bases, with 11 bases between them. This CDR3 region has 14 residues. The CDR3 coding sequence is TGCGCCAGCAGCTTGGATGGGAGTAGTTACGAGCAGTACTTC. It encodes CASSLDGSSYEQYF.

The genes are TRBV10-1 and TRBJ1-2; D is undetermined. This CDR3 is 15 amino acids long. V gave up 4 bases and J gave up 3 bases, with 15 bases separating them. Per the germline V gene, CDR1 is WNHNN and CDR2 is SYGVQD (reference sequence). CDR3 sequence reads: CASSGSPGPYYGYTF. DNA of the CDR3: TGCGCCAGCAGTGGGTCCCCTGGTCCTTACTATGGCTACACCTTC.

This clone was seen a single time. The chain employs TRBV6-5 and TRBJ1-1, with D hard to call. CDR1 MNHEY and CDR2 SVGAGI come from the germline V gene. The CDR3 totals 13 residues. Deletions cut 6 bases from V and 6 bases from J, with 14 bases between. DNA for the CDR3: TGTGCCAGCAGCCCTAGGGTCCCCGCTGAAGCTTTCTTT. This translates into CASSPRVPAEAFF.

This chain links TRBV18 with TRBJ2-5; a possible D gene is TRBD2 (6 bases). Trimming shortened V by 6 bases and J by 0 bases, and 14 bases separated the two germline ends. The CDR3 covers 15 residues. Germline CDR1 KGHSH, CDR2 LQKENI. The CDR3 here is CASSRGPVYQETQYF. The DNA for the CDR3 is TGTGCCAGCTCGCGGGGCCCTGTGTACCAAGAGACCCAGTACTTC. Together with reference TRBV18 and TRBJ2-5, the CDR3 gives the full variable domain: NAGVMQNPRHLVRRRGQEARLRCSPMKGHSHVYWYRQLPEEGLKFMVYLQKENIIDESGMPKERFSAEFPKEGPSILRIQQVVRGDSAAYFCASSRGPVYQETQYFGPGTRLLVL.

This clone was recorded once. The V gene is TRBV19, the J gene TRBJ1-5; possibly TRBD1 for D (5 bases). V was cut by 4 bases and J by 2 bases, with 12 bases left in between. There are 15 residues in the CDR3. Germline V gene data show CDR1 as LNHDA and CDR2 as SQIVND (reference sequence). This CDR3 reads CASSTGRGGNQPQHF. The CDR3 DNA sequence: TGTGCCAGTAGTACCGGGAGGGGAGGCAATCAGCCCCAGCATTTT.

The chain is built from TRBV7-9 and TRBJ1-1; D is perhaps TRBD1 (6 bases). Trimming removed 3 bases from V and 6 bases from J, with 17 bases in between. This CDR3 spans 15 amino acids. CDR1 and CDR2 from the germline V gene are SEHNR and FQNEAQ (reference sequence). CDR3 residues: CASSLMGGGAAEAFF. The DNA of the CDR3 is TGTGCCAGCAGCTTGATGGGAGGGGGGGCGGCTGAAGCTTTCTTT.

The V gene is TRBV7-3, the J gene TRBJ2-3; TRBD1 is a possible D gene (7 bases). CDR3 length equals 15 residues. The V and J ends lost 5 bases and 0 bases respectively, with 12 bases between them. Looked up from germline, CDR1 is SGHTA and CDR2 is FQGTGA. CDR3 loop: CASSKQGTSTDTQYF. In DNA, the CDR3 is TGTGCCAGCAGCAAACAGGGGACTAGCACAGATACGCAGTATTTT.

The rearrangement joins TRBV5-1 to TRBJ2-5; D gene unclear. Germline V lookup: CDR1 SGHRS, CDR2 YFSETQ. V dropped 5 bases and J dropped 3 bases, with 8 bases sitting between them. The CDR3 runs 12 residues. The CDR3: CASREVEETQYF. Written as DNA, the CDR3 is TGCGCCAGCAGAGAGGTTGAAGAGACCCAGTACTTC.

In this sample, this clone turned up a few times. V usage is TRBV6-6 and J usage is TRBJ1-1, with D hard to call. The CDR3 runs 12 residues. The ends were cut back, 4 bases at V and 6 bases at J, with 9 bases in the middle. The germline CDR1 and CDR2 sequences are MNHNY and SVGAGI (reference sequence). In DNA, the CDR3 is TGTGCCAGCAGTTTGCCAAATCCTGAAGCTTTCTTT. This gives the protein CASSLPNPEAFF.

The chain carries TRBV28 and TRBJ2-6; 8 bases fit TRBD1. CDR3 length equals 18 residues. Germline V gives CDR1 MDHEN, CDR2 SYDVKM. V lost 1 base, J lost 4 bases, and 9 bases stayed unmatched. The CDR3 nucleotides are TGTGCCAGCAGTTTATTGGGACAGGTTTTCTTGGGGGCCAACGTCCTGACTTTC. Amino acid sequence: CASSLLGQVFLGANVLTF.

In its sample, this clone was seen a few times. The chain couples TRBV6-4 to TRBJ1-5; 7 bases fit TRBD1. Germline values: CDR1 MRHNA, CDR2 SNTAGT. V lost 4 bases and J lost 2; bases outside the gene matches: 2. CDR3 length: 14 amino acids. CDR3 DNA sequence: TGTGCCAGCAGTGCCCAGGGGGGCAATCAGCCCCAGCATTTT. Protein product: CASSAQGGNQPQHF.

The gene calls are TRBV7-9 and TRBJ2-6; TRBD1 agrees at 8 bases. The CDR3 covers 18 residues. Germline lookup yields CDR1 SEHNR and CDR2 FQNEAQ (reference sequence). The ends lost 2 bases at V and 0 bases at J; junction bases unmatched: 6. The CDR3 spells CASSLNQGADSGANVLTF. The CDR3 nucleotides are TGTGCCAGCAGCTTAAACCAGGGGGCTGACTCTGGGGCCAACGTCCTGACTTTC.